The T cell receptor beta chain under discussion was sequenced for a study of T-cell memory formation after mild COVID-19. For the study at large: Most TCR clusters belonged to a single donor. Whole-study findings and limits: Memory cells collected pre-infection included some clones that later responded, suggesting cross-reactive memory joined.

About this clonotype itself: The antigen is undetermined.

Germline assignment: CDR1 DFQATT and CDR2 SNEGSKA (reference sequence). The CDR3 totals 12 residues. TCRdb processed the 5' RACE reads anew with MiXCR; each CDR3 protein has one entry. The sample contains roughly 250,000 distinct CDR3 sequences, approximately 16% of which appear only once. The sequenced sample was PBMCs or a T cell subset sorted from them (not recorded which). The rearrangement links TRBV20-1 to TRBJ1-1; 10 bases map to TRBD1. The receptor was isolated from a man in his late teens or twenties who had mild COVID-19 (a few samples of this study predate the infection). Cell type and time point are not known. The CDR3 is CRARQGASEAFF. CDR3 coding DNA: TGCAGGGCCAGACAGGGGGCTTCTGAAGCTTTCTTT.